The clone carrying this TCR beta chain was observed at least ten times. Its antigen is unknown. This record comes from a study of blood T cells in healthy people across ages. Overall study findings and caveats: Because donor CMV status was unknown, expanded clonotype changes were possibly confounded. Strong correlation linked observed beta diversity and percent naive T cells. It was held that the diversity estimates obtained from one million T cells were underestimates.

It was with a sample-barcoded 5' primer and a J-beta primer mix that a second PCR of roughly 7 to 12 cycles was run. One entry per CDR3 protein results from TCRdb running MiXCR on the 5' RACE reads. The sample consists of approximately 680,000 distinct CDR3 sequences, about a third of them appearing once. Healthy Caucasian individuals from Russia aged roughly 6 to 90 served as donors. This CDR3 spans 16 amino acids. Germline V gives CDR1 SGHAT, CDR2 FQNNGV. The V segment lost 5 bases and the J segment 0 bases; nucleotides outside the gene matches: 9. The J gene is TRBJ2-7, the V gene TRBV11-2; 8 bases align to TRBD1. Sequences were obtained from blood. This TCR derives from a woman aged 80 or over in good health. Written as DNA, the CDR3 is TGTGCCAGCAGCGATTTCTGGACAGGGAGCTCCTACGAGCAGTACTTC. Translated, it gives CASSDFWTGSSYEQYF.